A single sample is the source of the 14 T cell receptor beta chains below, sequenced in a study of CD8+ T cells in alopecia areata. RNA was isolated and reverse transcribed to cDNA, the sequencing template. Using immunoSEQ multiplex PCR, the repertoire was profiled, and TCRdb retains in-frame clones only, with some absent. The sample lists 130,000 to 150,000 clones, less than 75% seen once, with 36% in the top ten. Sequenced sample: CD8+ T cells sorted from blood. These receptors all come from a human donor in good health.

This clone was seen once. The J gene is TRBJ2-7, the V gene TRBV14; 10 bases agree with TRBD1. Germline V gives CDR1 SGHDN, CDR2 FVKESK. This CDR3 contains 14 residues. After removal of 1 base from V and 5 bases from J, the junction contained 2 bases not matched to a gene. The CDR3, as DNA: TGTGCCAGCAGCCAAGGACAGGGGGCGAACGAGCAGTACTTC. Amino acid sequence: CASSQGQGANEQYF.

This clone turned up a few times. CDR3 sequence reads: CASSPRDIPNGYTF. Here the CDR3 DNA reads TGTGCCAGCAGCCCCCGGGACATCCCCAATGGCTACACCTTC. This sequence joins TRBV4-2 and TRBJ1-2, with D possibly matching TRBD1 (6 bases). Germline V lookup: CDR1 LGHNA, CDR2 YNFKEQ. The V gene lost 4 bases and the J gene lost 6 bases, with 15 bases spanning the gap. This CDR3 has 14 residues.

The chain is built from TRBV29-1 and TRBJ2-3; D unclear. Per germline, CDR1 SQVTM and CDR2 ANQGSEA. The CDR3 is made up of 14 amino acids. The V gene lost 0 bases and the J gene lost 1 base, with 8 bases spanning the gap. The CDR3 sequence is CSVEDGERTDTQYF. The CDR3 DNA follows: TGCAGCGTTGAAGATGGGGAACGCACAGATACGCAGTATTTT.

The chain has TRBV2 and TRBJ2-1, with D hard to call. CDR1 is SNHLY and CDR2 is FYNNEI in the germline V gene. CDR3 size: 15 residues. V lost 6 bases to trimming and J lost 0 bases, with 12 bases between them. In DNA, the CDR3 is TGTGCCAGCAGGCAGACCGGCAGCTCCTACAATGAGCAGTTCTTC. This translates into CASRQTGSSYNEQFF.

This chain connects TRBV6-5 to TRBJ2-5; 9 bases map to TRBD2. The junction had 5 bases not matched to a gene; V was cut back by 2 bases and J by 4 bases. Germline V lookup: CDR1 MNHEY, CDR2 SVGAGI. The CDR3 length is 15 residues. CDR3 DNA sequence: TGTGCCAGCAGTTACGCGGGAGGGAGTGGAGAGACCCAGTACTTC. Its protein is CASSYAGGSGETQYF.

The genes are TRBV5-4 and TRBJ2-2, with 10 bases lining up with TRBD1. The J segment lost 5 bases and the V segment lost 1 base, leaving 5 bases of the junction unmatched. CDR3 length equals 16 residues. In germline, CDR1 is SGHNT, CDR2 YYREEE (reference sequence). CDR3 residues: CASSLPTGGNTGELFF. CDR3 in DNA: TGTGCCAGCAGCTTGCCGACAGGGGGCAATACCGGGGAGCTGTTTTTT.

This chain uses TRBV13 with TRBJ2-2; the D gene is possibly TRBD2 (6 bases). The germline V gene encodes CDR1 PRHDT and CDR2 FYEKMQ (reference sequence). Trimming shortened V by 6 bases and J by 6 bases, and 14 bases separated the two germline ends. The CDR3 is made up of 14 amino acids. The CDR3 bases are TGTGCCAGCAGACGAATTGGGGACTCCGGGGAGCTGTTTTTT. Translation gives CASRRIGDSGELFF.

CDR3 in amino acids: CASSSPNGETQYF. In nucleotides, the CDR3 is TGTGCCAGCAGCTCCCCTAATGGGGAGACCCAGTACTTC. V is TRBV7-9 and J is TRBJ2-5; D gene uncertain. This CDR3 has 13 amino acids. Trimming left V 4 bases short and J 5 bases short, with 11 bases between. CDR1 and CDR2 (germline): SEHNR, FQNEAQ (reference sequence).

This chain joins TRBV29-1 and TRBJ2-1; tentatively, D is TRBD1 or TRBD2 (5 bases each). Germline V gene lookup returns CDR1 SQVTM and CDR2 ANQGSEA. The length of the CDR3 is 14 residues. V was trimmed by 7 bases and J by 3 bases, leaving 16 bases between them. The CDR3 sequence: CSARSGTNYNEQFF. The CDR3 region has the DNA TGCAGCGCCCGCTCCGGGACCAACTACAATGAGCAGTTCTTC.

This clone was recorded a few times. The rearrangement links TRBV10-2 to TRBJ2-1; the match to TRBD1 covers 11 bases. Losses at the gene ends were 0 bases for V and 6 bases for J; bases not matched to a gene: 4. The CDR3 sequence is 16 residues long. Germline-derived CDR1 and CDR2 are WSHSY and SAAADI. The CDR3 loop is CASSESPGQGGNEQFF. The DNA of the CDR3 is TGCGCCAGCAGTGAGTCTCCGGGACAGGGGGGCAATGAGCAGTTCTTC.

The chain combines TRBV19 with TRBJ2-5; 9 bases agree with TRBD1. Near its end, the DNA agrees better with TRBJ2-7, so the J call may be wrong. This CDR3 contains 15 residues. The V gene's germline CDR1 is LNHDA and CDR2 SQIVND (reference sequence). The CDR3: CASSQISDRGYEQYF. For the CDR3, the DNA is TGTGCCAGTAGTCAAATATCGGACAGGGGATACGAGCAGTACTTC.

The rearrangement links TRBV27 to TRBJ2-2; 7 bases map to TRBD1. The V segment lost 6 bases and the J segment 1 base; nucleotides outside the gene matches: 5. The CDR3 spans 15 residues. Germline V gene data show CDR1 as MNHEY and CDR2 as SMNVEV (reference sequence). This chain's CDR3 is CASSPGTVNTGELFF. The CDR3 region has the DNA TGTGCCAGCAGCCCCGGGACAGTGAACACCGGGGAGCTGTTTTTT.

The rearrangement uses TRBV6-4 and TRBJ2-2, with 11 bases aligning to TRBD2. The trim removed 4 bases at V and 6 bases at J, leaving 4 bases unmatched. CDR1 is MRHNA, CDR2 SNTAGT, per germline. The CDR3 has 15 amino acids. The DNA for the CDR3 is TGTGCCAGCAGTGCCACTAGCGGGAGCCCCGGGGAGCTGTTTTTT. Protein: CASSATSGSPGELFF.

The chain couples TRBV7-9 to TRBJ2-4, with D perhaps matching TRBD2 (5 bases). In germline, CDR1 is SEHNR, CDR2 FQNEAQ (reference sequence). V gave up 5 bases and J gave up 12 bases, with 14 bases separating them. The CDR3 sequence is 12 residues long. CDR3 amino acids: CASSPFVEDQYF. CDR3 bases: TGTGCCAGCAGCCCCTTTGTGGAGGATCAGTACTTC.